This T cell receptor beta chain was found in a study of regulatory T cells in long-lasting Graves disease. Notes on the study in general: Only a small sample size was used, which may have cut accuracy.

Time point given: newly diagnosed GD, antithyroid drugs for less than 3 months. Researchers made the TCR library from RNA that was extracted from PBMCs. This clonotype was seen only a few times. Its target is unknown. Construction of the TCR beta libraries employed iRepertoire HTBI primers in conjunction with Arm-PCR of CDR3 regions. TCRdb re-analysed the multiplex PCR reads in MiXCR, keeping a single row per CDR3 protein. The repertoire holds 370,000 or so distinct CDR3 sequences, with 15% to 20% as singletons. These data are also associated with another study on T cells in Graves' hyperthyroidism and ophthalmopathy. From that paper: Lactation, pregnancy, other autoimmune disease or uncontrolled infection excluded patients. The blood repertoire included most of the expanded thyroid clonotypes above 0.001.

The source material was peripheral blood mononuclear cells (PBMCs), sampled at new diagnosis, from a patient treated with antithyroid drugs. The origin of this receptor is a woman between 18 and 29 years old with Graves disease.

CDR3 loop: CASSFPPVFSYGYTF. In DNA form, the CDR3 reads TGTGCCAGCAGCTTTCCACCCGTATTTAGCTATGGCTACACCTTC. The V and J genes are TRBV11-2 and TRBJ1-2; D is ambiguous. Germline V CDR1 and CDR2: SGHAT, FQNNGV. The ends were cut back, 3 bases at V and 4 bases at J, with 15 bases in the middle. This CDR3 region has 15 residues.